The clone carrying this T cell receptor (beta chain) was seen a few times. No antigen is known for it. A sample-barcoded 5' primer and a J-beta primer mix were used in a second PCR of roughly 6 to 11 cycles. A template-switch adaptor containing 12 random nucleotides labeled each cDNA molecule. TCRdb called the 5' RACE reads again in MiXCR, with one record for every CDR3 protein. The table includes 1.5 million to 1.9 million distinct CDR3 sequences, about 45% detected once. These data come from a study of blood T cells in healthy people across ages. Study-level results: The lack of PBMC sorting stopped any conclusive naive versus antigen-experienced comparison. Diversity estimated from one million T cells was considered an underestimate.

Researchers report isolating at least 6.5 million PBMCs per sample. Trimming removed 2 bases from V and 1 base from J, with 10 bases in between. The length of the CDR3 is 15 residues. Germline assignment: CDR1 MGHDK and CDR2 SYGVNS. The sample was blood. The chain is built from TRBV25-1 and TRBJ2-3; D remains ambiguous. The TCR originated in a woman between 18 and 29 years old in good health. The chain's CDR3 is CASSENYRGTDTQYF. CDR3 nucleotide sequence: TGTGCCAGCAGTGAAAACTACCGGGGCACAGATACGCAGTATTTT.